These 18 T cell receptor beta chains were sequenced from one sample in a study of beta chain features in type 1 diabetes (dated by TCRdb to the late 2010s). General conclusions and limits of the study: Type 1 diabetes patients showed a moderate but significant shortening of TCRB CDR3 length in all four CD4+ subsets.

Antigen specificity for these receptors is unknown. The method was the immunoSEQ multiplex PCR assay. All of the isolated RNA was reverse transcribed with the High Capacity cDNA Reverse Transcription Kit, so expressed TCRB transcripts were sequenced. The source is immuneACCESS, and TCRdb retained only in-frame sequences with V and J called. Part of the clones is not carried over; for the studies checked, unresolved V genes explain less than half of this, and the remainder is unexplained. Across this sample there are 300,000 to 350,000 clones, with over 7% seen only once. The ten largest make up 0.9% to 1.1% of the sample. Material for sequencing was central memory CD4+ T cells from blood. The origin of the receptors is a man between 25 and 39 years old with type 1 diabetes.

The chain recombines TRBV7-8 with TRBJ2-2; 8 bases map to TRBD2. There are 16 residues in the CDR3. Germline-derived CDR1 and CDR2 are SGHVS and FQNEAQ. J was trimmed by 3 bases and V by 5 bases; bases with no gene match: 8. The CDR3 bases are TGTGCCAGCAGCCCGACCCGTAGCGGGGACACCGGGGAGCTGTTTTTT. Protein: CASSPTRSGDTGELFF.

The V and J genes are TRBV18 and TRBJ2-7; D not resolved. The CDR3 consists of 13 residues. Trimming took off 2 bases at V and 3 bases at J, with 8 bases between the two ends. CDR1 and CDR2 from the germline V gene are KGHSH and LQKENI. The CDR3 nucleotides read TGTGCCAGCTCACCAAAACAGATCTACGAGCAGTACTTC. Translation: CASSPKQIYEQYF. Looking up the rest from reference TRBV18 and TRBJ2-7 gives the full variable domain: NAGVMQNPRHLVRRRGQEARLRCSPMKGHSHVYWYRQLPEEGLKFMVYLQKENIIDESGMPKERFSAEFPKEGPSILRIQQVVRGDSAAYFCASSPKQIYEQYFGPGTRLTVT.

This clone was recorded a few times. The chain uses TRBV30 and TRBJ1-2; maybe TRBD1 (5 bases). V dropped 2 bases and J dropped 4 bases, with 14 bases sitting between them. Per the germline V gene, CDR1 is GTSNPN and CDR2 is SVGIG (reference sequence). The CDR3 has 14 residues. The DNA of the CDR3 is TGTGCCTGGAGTCGGGACGGCGAGAGCTATGGCTACACCTTC. Translated, it gives CAWSRDGESYGYTF.

The chain is built from TRBV5-4 and TRBJ2-1; 8 nucleotides line up with TRBD1. The CDR3 contains 15 residues. V shed 6 bases and J 8 bases; nucleotides not matched to a gene: 13. Germline CDR1 SGHNT, CDR2 YYREEE (reference sequence). DNA of the CDR3: TGTGCCAGCACGTTGGACAGGGATAGTCCGGATGAGCAGTTCTTC. Encoded protein: CASTLDRDSPDEQFF.

This clone was counted only a few times. This sequence joins TRBV28 and TRBJ2-4, with 7 bases fitting TRBD1. Germline trimming cut 5 bases from V and 6 bases from J; bases unmatched to any gene: 7. The CDR3 is 14 amino acids. Germline V gene sequence: CDR1 MDHEN, CDR2 SYDVKM. This CDR3 reads CASSDRARGNIQYF. In DNA form, the CDR3 reads TGTGCCAGCAGTGACAGGGCCCGCGGAAACATTCAGTACTTC.

In this sample, this clone turned up many times. The V gene is TRBV5-6, the J gene TRBJ2-7; 9 positions match TRBD1. This CDR3 is 15 amino acids long. The junction had 5 bases not matched to a gene; V was cut back by 2 bases and J by 2 bases. Germline CDR1 is SGHDT and CDR2 is YYEEEE. DNA for the CDR3: TGTGCCAGCAGCTTTCCCGGGACAGGGACCTACGAGCAGTACTTC. Amino acids: CASSFPGTGTYEQYF.

This clone appeared a few times. This rearrangement joins TRBV5-6 to TRBJ2-3, with TRBD1 matching over 8 bases. Trimming removed 4 bases from V and 0 bases from J; junction bases left unmatched: 4. Germline V CDR1 and CDR2: SGHDT, YYEEEE. The CDR3 sequence is 15 residues long. CDR3 region: CASSLDRASTDTQYF. The DNA for the CDR3 is TGTGCCAGCAGCCTGGACAGGGCTAGCACAGATACGCAGTATTTT.

This clone was found a few times. The chain combines TRBV7-9 with TRBJ1-5; D is possibly TRBD1 (6 bases). CDR1 SEHNR and CDR2 FQNEAQ come from the germline V gene (reference sequence). CDR3 size: 15 residues. The V and J ends lost 2 bases and 6 bases respectively, with 14 bases between them. DNA of the CDR3: TGTGCCAGCAGCTTATTTGGGGGGGCGCGTCAGCCCCAGCATTTT. Protein product: CASSLFGGARQPQHF.

The chain couples TRBV19 to TRBJ1-5, with D perhaps TRBD1 (5 bases). V was shortened by 5 bases and J by 7 bases, with 12 bases between the two germline ends. Germline lookup yields CDR1 LNHDA and CDR2 SQIVND (reference sequence). There are 13 residues in the CDR3. CDR3 nucleotides: TGTGCCAGTAGTCGCCAAAGGGACCAGCCCCAGCATTTT. It yields the protein CASSRQRDQPQHF.

The V gene is TRBV5-4, the J gene TRBJ2-5; D is ambiguous. Germline V gives CDR1 SGHNT, CDR2 YYREEE (reference sequence). The CDR3 has 13 residues. The V end was cut by 2 bases, the J end by 2 bases, with 7 bases between. CDR3 bases: TGTGCCAGCAGCTTTGACTGGCAAGAGACCCAGTACTTC. Amino acid sequence: CASSFDWQETQYF. The whole variable domain, remainder taken from reference TRBV5-4 and TRBJ2-5, is ETGVTQSPTHLIKTRGQQVTLRCSSQSGHNTVSWYQQALGQGPQFIFQYYREEENGRGNFPPRFSGLQFPNYSSELNVNALELDDSALYLCASSFDWQETQYFGPGTRLLVL.

This clone was seen a few times. This chain connects TRBV9 to TRBJ2-1; 11 positions match TRBD2. This CDR3 comprises 16 residues. Germline assignment: CDR1 SGDLS and CDR2 YYNGEE. Trimming at V came to 3 bases and at J to 8 bases, leaving 10 bases not matched to a gene. As DNA, the CDR3 is TGTGCCAGCAGCGCCGAGGCTAGCGGGGGGACAGATGAGCAGTTCTTC. It is translated as CASSAEASGGTDEQFF.

The sample holds a few counts of this clone. The V gene is TRBV6-4, the J gene TRBJ1-2; 8 bases line up with TRBD1. V gave up 6 bases and J gave up 8 bases; unmatched junction bases: 11. The germline V gene has CDR1 MRHNA and CDR2 SNTAGT. This CDR3 has 14 amino acids. CDR3 bases: TGTGCCAGCAGCCCGAGACAGGGGATCGAGGGCTACACCTTC. Protein: CASSPRQGIEGYTF.

The chain combines TRBV21-1 with TRBJ1-5; the table's D call, TRBD1, has no DNA check behind it. TRBV21-1 is designated a pseudogene. This CDR3 spans 14 amino acids. Here the CDR3 reads CASSTTARNQPQHF. DNA of the CDR3: TGTGCCAGCAGCACGACAGCACGTAATCAGCCCCAGCATTTT.

This clone was recorded at least ten times. The gene calls are TRBV29-1 and TRBJ2-3, with D unclear. Germline V CDR1 and CDR2: SQVTM, ANQGSEA. The CDR3 extends over 12 amino acids. Between the trimmed V and J ends, which lost 7 bases and 3 bases, there was a span of 11 bases. The CDR3 loop is CSGSGWTDTQYF. CDR3 nucleotide sequence: TGCAGCGGTTCCGGATGGACAGATACGCAGTATTTT.

The chain links TRBV7-2 to TRBJ1-2, with D tentatively TRBD1 (6 bases). CDR3 length: 14 amino acids. Per germline, CDR1 SGHTA and CDR2 FQGNSA. V lost 2 bases and J lost 5, with 12 bases in between. In nucleotides, the CDR3 is TGTGCCAGCAGCTTATCGTCAGGGGATTATGGCTACACCTTC. It specifies CASSLSSGDYGYTF. The whole variable domain, filled in from reference TRBV7-2 and TRBJ1-2, reads GAGVSQSPSNKVTEKGKDVELRCDPISGHTALYWYRQSLGQGLEFLIYFQGNSAPDKSGLPSDRFSAERTGGSVSTLTIQRTQQEDSAVYLCASSLSSGDYGYTFGSGTRLTVV.

This clone has only a few counts. V and J are TRBV18 and TRBJ2-2; no clear D gene. V was clipped by 3 bases and J by 0 bases, with 11 bases between them. Germline-derived CDR1 and CDR2 are KGHSH and LQKENI. This CDR3 spans 16 amino acids. The CDR3 DNA reads TGTGCCAGCTCACCCTCAGAGGCATCGAACACCGGGGAGCTGTTTTTT. It yields the protein CASSPSEASNTGELFF.

This clone has more than one count but fewer than ten. Other nucleotide sequences in the sample specify the same CDR3. The chain links TRBV5-1 to TRBJ2-1; D is perhaps TRBD1 or TRBD2 (6 bases each). CDR3 length: 12 residues. Germline V gene sequence: CDR1 SGHRS, CDR2 YFSETQ. V dropped 2 bases and J dropped 9 bases, with 9 bases sitting between them. CDR3 in amino acids: CASSFEGGEQFF. The CDR3 nucleotides are TGCGCCAGCAGCTTCGAGGGGGGTGAGCAGTTCTTC.

The chain carries TRBV28 and TRBJ1-2; no clear D. The CDR3 is made up of 13 amino acids. Trimming pared 5 bases from V and 3 bases from J, leaving 10 bases between. CDR1 and CDR2 (germline): MDHEN, SYDVKM. CDR3 region: CASSATVDYGYTF. CDR3 sequence (DNA): TGTGCCAGCAGTGCAACCGTAGACTATGGCTACACCTTC.